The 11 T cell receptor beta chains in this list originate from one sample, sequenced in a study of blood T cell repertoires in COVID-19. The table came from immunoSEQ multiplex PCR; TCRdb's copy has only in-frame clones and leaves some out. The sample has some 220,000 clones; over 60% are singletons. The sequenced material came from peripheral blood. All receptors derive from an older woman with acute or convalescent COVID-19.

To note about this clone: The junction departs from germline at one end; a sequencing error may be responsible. The CDR3, as DNA: TGTGCCAGCAGTTTACGGCGGGGGGATCCAGTCTTC. Its protein product is CASSLRRGDPVF. The V and J genes are TRBV12-3 or TRBV12-4 and TRBJ2-1; the match to TRBD2 covers 8 bases. This CDR3 spans 12 amino acids.

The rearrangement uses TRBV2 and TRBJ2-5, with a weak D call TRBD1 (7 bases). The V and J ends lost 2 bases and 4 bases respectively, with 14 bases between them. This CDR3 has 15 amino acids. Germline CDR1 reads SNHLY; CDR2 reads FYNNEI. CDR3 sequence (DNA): TGTGCCAGCAGTGAAAGACAGGGAGGAGGAGAGACCCAGTACTTC. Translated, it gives CASSERQGGGETQYF. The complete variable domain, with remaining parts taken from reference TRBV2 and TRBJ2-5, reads EPEVTQTPSHQVTQMGQEVILRCVPISNHLYFYWYRQILGQKVEFLVSFYNNEISEKSEIFDDQFSVERPDGSNFTLKIRSTKLEDSAMYFCASSERQGGGETQYFGPGTRLLVL.

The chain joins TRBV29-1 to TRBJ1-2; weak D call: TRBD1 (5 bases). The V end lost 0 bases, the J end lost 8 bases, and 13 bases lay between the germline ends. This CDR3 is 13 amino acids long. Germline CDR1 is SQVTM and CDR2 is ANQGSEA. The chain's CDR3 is CSVEDQGGYGYTF. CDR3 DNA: TGCAGCGTTGAAGATCAGGGAGGATACGGCTACACCTTC.

The CDR3 is CASSTGQVGYQPQHF. The CDR3 nucleotides are TGTGCCAGTAGTACGGGACAGGTGGGATATCAGCCCCAGCATTTT. This chain uses TRBV19 with TRBJ1-5; 8 bases are a match to TRBD1. The CDR3 sequence is 15 residues long. V gave up 4 bases and J gave up 5 bases; unmatched junction bases: 7. The germline CDR1 and CDR2 sequences are LNHDA and SQIVND (reference sequence). The whole variable domain, remainder taken from reference TRBV19 and TRBJ1-5, is DGGITQSPKYLFRKEGQNVTLSCEQNLNHDAMYWYRQDPGQGLRLIYYSQIVNDFQKGDIAEGYSVSREKKESFPLTVTSAQKNPTAFYLCASSTGQVGYQPQHFGDGTRLSIL.

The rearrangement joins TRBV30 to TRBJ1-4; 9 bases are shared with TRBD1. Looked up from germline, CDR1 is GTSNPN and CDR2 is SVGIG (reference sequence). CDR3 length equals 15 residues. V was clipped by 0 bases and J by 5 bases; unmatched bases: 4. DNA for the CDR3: TGTGCCTGGAGTGTACGTGGGACAGGGAATGAAAAACTGTTTTTT. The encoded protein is CAWSVRGTGNEKLFF.

Here the CDR3 DNA reads TGTGCCAGCAGCCGGTACCGGGACTACACAACAGATACGCAGTATTTT. The encoded protein is CASSRYRDYTTDTQYF. The chain joins TRBV5-6 to TRBJ2-3; 7 bases map to TRBD2. Germline V gives CDR1 SGHDT, CDR2 YYEEEE. The CDR3 consists of 16 residues. The junction had 11 bases not matched to a gene; V was cut back by 4 bases and J by 3 bases. The whole variable domain, filled in from reference TRBV5-6 and TRBJ2-3, reads DAGVTQSPTHLIKTRGQQVTLRCSPKSGHDTVSWYQQALGQGPQFIFQYYEEEERQRGNFPDRFSGHQFPNYSSELNVNALLLGDSALYLCASSRYRDYTTDTQYFGPGTRLTVL.

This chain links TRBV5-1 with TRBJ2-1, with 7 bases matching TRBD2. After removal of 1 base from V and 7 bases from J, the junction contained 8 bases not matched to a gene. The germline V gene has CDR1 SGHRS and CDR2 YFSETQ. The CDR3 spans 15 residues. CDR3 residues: CASSLQAGSGNEQFF. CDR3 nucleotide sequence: TGCGCCAGCAGCTTGCAAGCGGGGTCAGGTAATGAGCAGTTCTTC. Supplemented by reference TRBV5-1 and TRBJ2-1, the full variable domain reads KAGVTQTPRYLIKTRGQQVTLSCSPISGHRSVSWYQQTPGQGLQFLFEYFSETQRNKGNFPGRFSGRQFSNSRSEMNVSTLELGDSALYLCASSLQAGSGNEQFFGPGTRLTVL.

The CDR3, as DNA: TGTGCCAGCTCACCAGGGAGGGACCTTCACGGCTACACCTTC. It is translated as CASSPGRDLHGYTF. V usage is TRBV18 and J usage is TRBJ1-2; perhaps TRBD1 as D (5 bases). V was cut by 2 bases and J by 8 bases, with 15 bases left in between. This CDR3 contains 14 residues. Germline-derived CDR1 and CDR2 are KGHSH and LQKENI.

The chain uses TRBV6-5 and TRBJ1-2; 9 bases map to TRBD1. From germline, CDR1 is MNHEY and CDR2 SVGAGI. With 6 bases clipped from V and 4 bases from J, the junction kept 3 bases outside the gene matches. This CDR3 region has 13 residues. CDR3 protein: CASSLTGGYGYTF. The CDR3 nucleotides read TGTGCCAGCAGCCTGACAGGGGGCTATGGCTACACCTTC.

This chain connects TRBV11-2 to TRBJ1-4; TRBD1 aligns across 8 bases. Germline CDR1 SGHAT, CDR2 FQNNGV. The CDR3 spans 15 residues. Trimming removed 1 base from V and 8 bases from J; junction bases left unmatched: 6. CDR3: CASSLGPTGEEKLFF. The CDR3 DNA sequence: TGTGCCAGCAGCTTAGGCCCGACAGGGGAAGAAAAACTGTTTTTT.

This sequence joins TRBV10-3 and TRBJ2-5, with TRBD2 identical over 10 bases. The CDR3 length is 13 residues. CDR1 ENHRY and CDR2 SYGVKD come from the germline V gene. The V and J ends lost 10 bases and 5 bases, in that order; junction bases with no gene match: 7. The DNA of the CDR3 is TGTGCCACCCAGCGGGGGGGCCTGGAGACCCAGTACTTC. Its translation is CATQRGGLETQYF.